This T cell receptor beta chain was recorded in a study of blood T cell repertoires in COVID-19. The overall study: COVID-19 samples from acute and convalescent phases originated in the United States, Italy and Spain.

In Seattle, patients joined the study during active infection and were tracked longitudinally. Original handling: Reference gene primer amplification yielded estimated nucleated cell counts. TCRdb's copy holds only in-frame clones and misses some; the assay was immunoSEQ multiplex PCR. Clone size and the V and J calls come from that table; the DNA yielded D and trimming. The profile shows around 370,000 clones, approximately 87% of them singletons. V shed 1 base and J 10 bases; nucleotides not matched to a gene: 14. CDR1 is MGHRA and CDR2 is YSYEKL in the germline V gene. This CDR3 is built from 16 residues.

The chain couples TRBV4-1 to TRBJ1-1; 8 nucleotides match TRBD1. The sequencing sample was made of peripheral blood. The source is a woman between 45 and 65 years old with COVID-19, enrolled during active disease. The CDR3 sequence: CASSQAQLLTGATAFF. In DNA, the CDR3 is TGCGCCAGCAGCCAAGCCCAGCTATTGACAGGGGCGACAGCTTTCTTT.